These 5 T cell receptor beta chains originate from one sample sequenced in a study of blood T cell repertoires in COVID-19. Clones were read by immunoSEQ multiplex PCR, and TCRdb kept only the in-frame ones, dropping some. Of around 300,000 clones listed, 89% were seen once; the top ten hold roughly 1.8%. The sample comprised PBMCs or T cells enriched from blood (not recorded which). These receptors came from a woman aged 55-70 years who had recovered from COVID-19.

This clone appeared once. The chain carries TRBV18 and TRBJ1-6, with 8 bases matching TRBD1. The CDR3 runs to 15 residues. J lost 9 bases, V lost 6 bases, and 10 bases had no gene match. Germline V gene lookup returns CDR1 KGHSH and CDR2 LQKENI. CDR3 amino acids: CASSPGTGQVSPLHF. The CDR3 region has the DNA TGTGCCAGCTCCCCCGGGACAGGCCAGGTTTCACCCCTCCACTTT.

The chain joins TRBV9 to TRBJ1-5, with D unclear. The CDR3 length is 15 residues. Germline V CDR1 and CDR2: SGDLS, YYNGEE. V lost 5 bases and J 0 bases, leaving 12 bases between the germline ends. The CDR3 bases are TGTGCCAGCAGTCTGGGAGGGTATAGCAATCAGCCCCAGCATTTT. It codes for CASSLGGYSNQPQHF.

This chain uses TRBV11-2 with TRBJ2-3; tentative D call: TRBD1 (6 bases). This CDR3 has 15 residues. Germline values: CDR1 SGHAT, CDR2 FQNNGV. Trimming stripped 5 bases from V and 1 base from J, with 13 bases between. The CDR3 sequence is CASSPTTGRTDTQYF. The CDR3 nucleotides read TGTGCCAGCAGCCCCACGACAGGCCGCACAGATACGCAGTATTTT.

The chain links TRBV6-5 to TRBJ2-4; 14 nucleotides match TRBD2. V shed 7 bases and J 7 bases; nucleotides not matched to a gene: 6. CDR3 length: 15 residues. Looked up from germline, CDR1 is MNHEY and CDR2 is SVGAGI. CDR3 region: CASTGTSGSMNIQYF. The DNA for the CDR3 is TGTGCCAGCACCGGGACTAGCGGGAGTATGAACATTCAGTACTTC.

This clone was counted at least ten times. V is TRBV15 and J is TRBJ1-5, with 8 bases lining up with TRBD1. There are 15 residues in the CDR3. With V trimmed by 1 base and J by 6 bases, 5 bases remained unmatched. CDR1 is LNHNV, CDR2 YYDKDF, per germline (reference sequence). The CDR3 spells CATSRVGQGGQPQHF. The CDR3 DNA follows: TGTGCCACCAGCAGAGTAGGACAGGGAGGTCAGCCCCAGCATTTT.